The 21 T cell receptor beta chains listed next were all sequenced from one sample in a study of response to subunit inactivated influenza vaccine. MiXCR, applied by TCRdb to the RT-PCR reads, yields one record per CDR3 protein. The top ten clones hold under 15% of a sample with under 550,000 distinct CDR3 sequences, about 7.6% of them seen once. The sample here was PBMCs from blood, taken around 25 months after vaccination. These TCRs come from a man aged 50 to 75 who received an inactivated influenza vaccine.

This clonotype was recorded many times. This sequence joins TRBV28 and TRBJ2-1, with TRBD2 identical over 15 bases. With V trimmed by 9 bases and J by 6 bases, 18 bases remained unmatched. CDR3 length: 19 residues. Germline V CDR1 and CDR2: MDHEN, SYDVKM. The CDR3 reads CARNRGEWTSGGAFNEQFF. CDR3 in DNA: TGTGCCAGAAACAGGGGTGAGTGGACTAGCGGGGGGGCCTTCAATGAGCAGTTCTTC. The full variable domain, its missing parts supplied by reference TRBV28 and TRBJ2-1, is DVKVTQSSRYLVKRTGEKVFLECVQDMDHENMFWYRQDPGLGLRLIYFSYDVKMKEKGDIPEGYSVSREKKERFSLILESASTNQTSMYLCARNRGEWTSGGAFNEQFFGPGTRLTVL.

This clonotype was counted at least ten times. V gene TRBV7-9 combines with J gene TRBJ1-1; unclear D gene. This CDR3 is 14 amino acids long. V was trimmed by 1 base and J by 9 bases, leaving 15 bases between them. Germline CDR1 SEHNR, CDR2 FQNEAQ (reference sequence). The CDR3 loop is CASSLVSSGGQAFF. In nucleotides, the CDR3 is TGTGCCAGCAGCTTAGTATCCTCCGGAGGGCAAGCTTTCTTT.

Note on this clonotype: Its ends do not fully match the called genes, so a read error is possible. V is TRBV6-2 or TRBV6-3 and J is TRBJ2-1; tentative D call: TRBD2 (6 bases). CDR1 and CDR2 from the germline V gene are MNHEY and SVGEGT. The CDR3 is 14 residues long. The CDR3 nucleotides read TGTGTCAGCAGTAAAGGAGGAGGGAGCTATGAGCAGTTCTTC. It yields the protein CVSSKGGGSYEQFF.

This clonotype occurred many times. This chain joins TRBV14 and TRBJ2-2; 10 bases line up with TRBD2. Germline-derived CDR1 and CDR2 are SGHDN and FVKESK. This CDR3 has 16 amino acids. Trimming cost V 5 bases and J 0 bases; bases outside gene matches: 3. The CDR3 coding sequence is TGTGCCAGCAGCTTTGGGACTAGCGCGAACACCGGGGAGCTGTTTTTT. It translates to CASSFGTSANTGELFF. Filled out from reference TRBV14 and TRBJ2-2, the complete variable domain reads EAGVTQFPSHSVIEKGQTVTLRCDPISGHDNLYWYRRVMGKEIKFLLHFVKESKQDESGMPNNRFLAERTGGTYSTLKVQPAELEDSGVYFCASSFGTSANTGELFFGEGSRLTVL.

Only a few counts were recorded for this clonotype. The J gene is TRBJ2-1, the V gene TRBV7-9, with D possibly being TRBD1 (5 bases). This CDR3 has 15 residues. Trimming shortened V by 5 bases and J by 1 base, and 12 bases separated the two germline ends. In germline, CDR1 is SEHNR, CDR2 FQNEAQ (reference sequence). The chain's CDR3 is CASSADGHSYNEQFF. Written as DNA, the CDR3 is TGTGCCAGCAGCGCAGACGGACATTCCTACAATGAGCAGTTCTTC.

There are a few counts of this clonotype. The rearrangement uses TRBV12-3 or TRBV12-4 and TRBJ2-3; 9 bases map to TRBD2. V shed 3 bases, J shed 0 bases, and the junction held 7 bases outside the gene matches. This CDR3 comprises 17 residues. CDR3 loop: CASSLPSGVRSTDTQYF. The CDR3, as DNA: TGTGCCAGCAGTTTGCCTAGCGGGGTGAGGAGCACAGATACGCAGTATTTT.

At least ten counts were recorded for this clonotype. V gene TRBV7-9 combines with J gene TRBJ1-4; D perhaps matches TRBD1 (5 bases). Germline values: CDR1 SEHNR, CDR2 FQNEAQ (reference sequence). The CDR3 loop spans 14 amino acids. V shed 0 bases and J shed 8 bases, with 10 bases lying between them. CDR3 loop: CASSLAREVEKLFF. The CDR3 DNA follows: TGTGCCAGCAGCTTAGCCAGGGAGGTCGAAAAACTGTTTTTT. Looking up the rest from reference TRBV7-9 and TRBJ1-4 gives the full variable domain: DTGVSQNPRHKITKRGQNVTFRCDPISEHNRLYWYRQTLGQGPEFLTYFQNEAQLEKSRLLSDRFSAERPKGSFSTLEIQRTEQGDSAMYLCASSLAREVEKLFFGSGTQLSVL.

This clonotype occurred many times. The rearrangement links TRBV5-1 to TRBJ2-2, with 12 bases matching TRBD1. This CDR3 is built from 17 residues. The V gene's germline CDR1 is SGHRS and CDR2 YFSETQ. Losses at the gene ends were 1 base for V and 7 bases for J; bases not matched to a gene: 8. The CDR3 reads CASSLRGTGGASGELFF. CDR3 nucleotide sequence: TGCGCCAGCAGCTTGAGGGGGACAGGGGGCGCCAGCGGGGAGCTGTTTTTT.

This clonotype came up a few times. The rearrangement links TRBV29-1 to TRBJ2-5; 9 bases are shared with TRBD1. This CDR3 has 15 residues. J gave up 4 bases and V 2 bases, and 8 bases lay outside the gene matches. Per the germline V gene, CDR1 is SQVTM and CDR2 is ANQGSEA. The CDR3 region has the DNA TGCAGCGTTGAAAGGACAGGGGACTTAGGAGAGACCCAGTACTTC. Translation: CSVERTGDLGETQYF.

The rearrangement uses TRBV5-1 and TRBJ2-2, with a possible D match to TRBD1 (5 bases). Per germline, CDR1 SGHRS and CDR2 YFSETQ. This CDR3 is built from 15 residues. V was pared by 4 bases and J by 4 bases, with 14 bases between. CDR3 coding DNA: TGCGCCAGCAGCCCCACTCAGGGATCCACCGGGGAGCTGTTTTTT. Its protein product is CASSPTQGSTGELFF.

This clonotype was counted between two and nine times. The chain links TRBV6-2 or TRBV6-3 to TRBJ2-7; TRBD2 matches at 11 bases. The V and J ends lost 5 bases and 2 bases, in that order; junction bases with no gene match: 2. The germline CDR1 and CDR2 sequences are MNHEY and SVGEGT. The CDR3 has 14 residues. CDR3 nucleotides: TGTGCCAGCAGTCGACTAGCGGGAACCTACGAGCAGTACTTC. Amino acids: CASSRLAGTYEQYF.

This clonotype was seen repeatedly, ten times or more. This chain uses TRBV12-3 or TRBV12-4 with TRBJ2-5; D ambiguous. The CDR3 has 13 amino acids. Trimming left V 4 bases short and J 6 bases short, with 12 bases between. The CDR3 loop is CASSSGSRKTQYF. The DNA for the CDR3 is TGTGCCAGCAGTTCGGGCAGCCGGAAGACCCAGTACTTC.

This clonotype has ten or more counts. The CDR3 loop is CASSASGGAREQFF. As DNA, the CDR3 is TGTGCCAGCTCTGCTAGCGGGGGGGCCCGAGAGCAGTTCTTC. This sequence joins TRBV12-3 or TRBV12-4 and TRBJ2-1; 12 bases map to TRBD2. The trim removed 8 bases at V and 10 bases at J, leaving 9 bases unmatched. CDR3 length: 14 amino acids.

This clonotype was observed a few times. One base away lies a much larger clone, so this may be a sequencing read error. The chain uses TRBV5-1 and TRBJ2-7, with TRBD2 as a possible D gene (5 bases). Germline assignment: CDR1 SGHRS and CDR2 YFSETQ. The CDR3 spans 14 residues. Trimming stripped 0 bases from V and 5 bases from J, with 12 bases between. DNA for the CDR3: TGCGCCAGCAGCTTGGCCCCGGGATTCCACGAGCAGTACTTC. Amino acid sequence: CASSLAPGFHEQYF.

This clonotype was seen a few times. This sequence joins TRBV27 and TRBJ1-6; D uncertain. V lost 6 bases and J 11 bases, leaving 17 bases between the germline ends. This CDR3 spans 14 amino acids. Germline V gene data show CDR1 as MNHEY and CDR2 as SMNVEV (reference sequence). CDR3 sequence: CASRLDGIVAPLHF. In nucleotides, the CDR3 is TGTGCCAGCAGACTGGACGGGATTGTGGCACCCCTCCACTTT.

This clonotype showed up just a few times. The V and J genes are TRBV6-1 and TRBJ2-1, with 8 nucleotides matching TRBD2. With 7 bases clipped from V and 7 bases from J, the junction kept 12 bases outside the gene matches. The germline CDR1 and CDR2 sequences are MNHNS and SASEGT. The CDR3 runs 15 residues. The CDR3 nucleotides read TGTGCCAGCACGATCGGGAGGGCCTACTTGAATGAGCAGTTCTTC. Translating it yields CASTIGRAYLNEQFF.

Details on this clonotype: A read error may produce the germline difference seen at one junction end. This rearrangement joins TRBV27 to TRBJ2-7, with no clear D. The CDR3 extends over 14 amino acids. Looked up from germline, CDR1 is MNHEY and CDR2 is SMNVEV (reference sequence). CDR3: CASSLTGWGYEQYF. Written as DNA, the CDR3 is TGTGCAAGCAGCCTGACTGGCTGGGGATACGAGCAGTACTTC.

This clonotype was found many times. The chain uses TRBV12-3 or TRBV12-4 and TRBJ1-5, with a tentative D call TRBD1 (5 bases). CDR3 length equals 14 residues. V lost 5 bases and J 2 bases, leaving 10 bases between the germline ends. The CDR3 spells CASSALGGNQPQHF. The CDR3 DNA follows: TGTGCCAGCAGTGCCTTAGGGGGCAATCAGCCCCAGCATTTT.

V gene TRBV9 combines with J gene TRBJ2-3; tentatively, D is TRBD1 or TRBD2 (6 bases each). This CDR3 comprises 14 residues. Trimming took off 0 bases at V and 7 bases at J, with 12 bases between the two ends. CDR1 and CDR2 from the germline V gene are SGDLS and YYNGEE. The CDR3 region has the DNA TGTGCCAGCAGCGTAGCGGGGGCCCCTCATACGCAGTATTTT. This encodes CASSVAGAPHTQYF.

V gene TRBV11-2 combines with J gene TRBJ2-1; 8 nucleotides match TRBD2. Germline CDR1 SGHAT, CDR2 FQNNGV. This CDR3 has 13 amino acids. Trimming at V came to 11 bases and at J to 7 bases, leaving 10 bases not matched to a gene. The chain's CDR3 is CAAGMVAGNEQFF. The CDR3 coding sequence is TGTGCCGCCGGGATGGTAGCGGGAAATGAGCAGTTCTTC.

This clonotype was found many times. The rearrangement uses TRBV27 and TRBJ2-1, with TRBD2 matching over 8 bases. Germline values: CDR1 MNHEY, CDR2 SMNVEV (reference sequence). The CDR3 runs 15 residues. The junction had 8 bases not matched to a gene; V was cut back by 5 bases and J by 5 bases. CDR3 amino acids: CASSPGTSGNNEQFF. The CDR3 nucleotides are TGTGCCAGCAGTCCCGGGACTAGTGGGAACAATGAGCAGTTCTTC.